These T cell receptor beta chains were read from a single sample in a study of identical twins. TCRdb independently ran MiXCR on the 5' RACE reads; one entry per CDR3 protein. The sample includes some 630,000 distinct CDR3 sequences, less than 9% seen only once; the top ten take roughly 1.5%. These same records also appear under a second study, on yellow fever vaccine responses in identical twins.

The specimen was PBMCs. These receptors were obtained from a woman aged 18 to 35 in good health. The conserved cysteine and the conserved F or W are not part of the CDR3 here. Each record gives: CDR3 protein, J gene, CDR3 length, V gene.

ASSSSTPEDTQY TRBJ2-3 12 TRBV7-9
ASRQTSGRALSVTQY TRBJ2-5 15 TRBV27
ASSLASSPGNTIY TRBJ1-3 13 TRBV12-3/TRBV12-4
ASRLAKNIQY TRBJ2-4 10 TRBV25-1
SARDMASGMGEQF TRBJ2-1 13 TRBV20-1
ASSFSLAVYEQY TRBJ2-7 12 TRBV28
ASTVARGNTEAF TRBJ1-1 12 TRBV12-3/TRBV12-4
ASSPPGTTTDTQY TRBJ2-3 13 TRBV7-9
ASSQDLRGWEQF TRBJ2-1 12 TRBV14
ASSQGDSVGSEAF TRBJ1-1 13 TRBV4-1
ATSDPPGTVHNEQF TRBJ2-1 14 TRBV24-1
ASSQDVVPGANVLT TRBJ2-6 14 TRBV3-1
ASSWPPFPGLAGEPDTQY TRBJ2-3 18 TRBV28
ASSVATTVYNEQF TRBJ2-1 13 TRBV9
SVVLAGANTQY TRBJ2-3 11 TRBV29-1
ASSPGAGEDYEQY TRBJ2-7 13 TRBV18
ASSFPAGQGTEAF TRBJ1-1 13 TRBV7-9
ASSARGANTEAF TRBJ1-1 12 TRBV7-2
ASSVRLAGGSGANVLT TRBJ2-6 16 TRBV2
AISESTGPSIAPT TRBJ1-2 13 TRBV10-3
ASRKGYHSDTQY TRBJ2-3 12 TRBV12-3/TRBV12-4
ASSFAGTSNTEAF TRBJ1-1 13 TRBV28
ATKRGPDTDTQY TRBJ2-3 12 TRBV5-1
ASSGTGRRLEAF TRBJ1-1 12 TRBV12-3/TRBV12-4
ASSLSRGASPAKNIQY TRBJ2-4 16 TRBV4-2
SARVSGNEKLF TRBJ1-4 11 TRBV20-1
ASSREGFDGYT TRBJ1-2 11 TRBV19
SARDNLQDVSYEQY TRBJ2-7 14 TRBV20-1
ASSEGSWENTEAS TRBJ1-1 13 TRBV6-1
SVENTADTQY TRBJ2-3 10 TRBV29-1
ASSTLAAGSNYGYT TRBJ1-2 14 TRBV12-3/TRBV12-4
ASSPPGQGANEQF TRBJ2-1 13 TRBV18
ASSPTLGYEQY TRBJ2-7 11 TRBV4-1